This T cell receptor beta chain derives from a study of response to subunit inactivated influenza vaccine. Study-level findings and limits: There was a suggestion from the authors that each seasonal influenza vaccination recruits few new T cells.

TCRdb re-analysed the RT-PCR reads in MiXCR, keeping a single row per CDR3 protein. The sample has 500,000 to 600,000 distinct CDR3 sequences, 13% to 15% seen once; the top ten hold 8.5% to 14%. A note on this clonotype: As yet, its antigen is unknown.

Trimming cost V 1 base and J 4 bases, with 7 bases left between them. The CDR3 has 13 residues. Germline CDR1 and CDR2: SEHNR and FQNEAQ (reference sequence). The specimen was PBMCs from blood, collected 11 to 12 days after vaccination. The V and J genes are TRBV7-9 and TRBJ1-1; D is undetermined. This receptor was obtained from a man in his fifties who received an inactivated influenza vaccine. The CDR3: CASSLDWVTEAFF. CDR3 coding DNA: TGTGCCAGCAGCTTAGATTGGGTCACTGAAGCTTTCTTT.